Sequencing of this T cell receptor (beta chain) was carried out in a study of TIL therapy for anti-PD-1-resistant metastatic lung cancer. For the study at large: Median patient age was 54, ranging about 38-80 years.

Specified time point: pre-treatment sample, taken before nivolumab and TIL therapy. Patients were adults with stage 4 NSCLC. Germline assignment: CDR1 LNHDA and CDR2 SQIVND (reference sequence). This CDR3 has 15 residues. V shed 5 bases and J shed 0 bases, with 10 bases lying between them. This was the immunoSEQ v3 assay. Sequenced by immunoSEQ multiplex PCR; TCRdb stores in-frame clones only, minus some. This sample has fewer than 40,000 clones; 74% occur once, and the top ten carry about 3%. V is TRBV19 and J is TRBJ2-2; D is ambiguous. The sample was blood, taken at baseline. This TCR was sampled from a woman between 30 and 85 years old with non-small cell lung cancer. The DNA of the CDR3 is TGTGCCAGTAGTTGGGCGGCAGCGAACACCGGGGAGCTGTTTTTT. It translates to CASSWAAANTGELFF.